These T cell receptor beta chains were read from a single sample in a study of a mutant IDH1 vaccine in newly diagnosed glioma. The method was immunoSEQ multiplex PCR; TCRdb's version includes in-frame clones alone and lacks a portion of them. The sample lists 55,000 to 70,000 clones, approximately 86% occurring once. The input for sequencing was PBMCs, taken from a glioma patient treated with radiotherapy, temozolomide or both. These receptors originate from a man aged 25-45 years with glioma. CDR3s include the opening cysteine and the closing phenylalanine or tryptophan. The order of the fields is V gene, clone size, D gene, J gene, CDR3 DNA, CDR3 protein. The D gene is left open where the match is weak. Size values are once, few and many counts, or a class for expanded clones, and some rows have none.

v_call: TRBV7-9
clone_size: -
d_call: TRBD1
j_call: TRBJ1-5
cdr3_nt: TGTGCCAGCAGCTCTTTCGGGACAGAGGCCCAAGGGCAGCCCCAGCATTTT
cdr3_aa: CASSSFGTEAQGQPQHF

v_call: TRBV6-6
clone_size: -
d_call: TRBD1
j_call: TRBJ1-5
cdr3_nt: TGTGCCAGCAGCGGACAGGCCTCTCAGGATCAGCCCCAGCATTTT
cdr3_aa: CASSGQASQDQPQHF

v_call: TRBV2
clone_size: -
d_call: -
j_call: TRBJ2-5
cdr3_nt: TGTGCCAGCAGTTACGTAGGAGGGATACAAGAGACCCAGTACTTC
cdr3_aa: CASSYVGGIQETQYF

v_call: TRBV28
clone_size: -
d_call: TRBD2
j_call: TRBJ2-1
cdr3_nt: TGTGCCAGCAGTCCCATCTTAGCGGGGGGCCATGAGCAGTTCTTC
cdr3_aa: CASSPILAGGHEQFF

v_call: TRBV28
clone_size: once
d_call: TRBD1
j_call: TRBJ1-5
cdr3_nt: TGTGCCAGCAGTTTAAATCCGGGACAGCAAACACAGCCCCAGCATTTT
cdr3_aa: CASSLNPGQQTQPQHF

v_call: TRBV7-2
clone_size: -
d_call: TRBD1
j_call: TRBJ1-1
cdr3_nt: TGTGCCAGCAGCTTCTACAGGGGTAACACTGAAGCTTTCTTT
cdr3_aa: CASSFYRGNTEAFF

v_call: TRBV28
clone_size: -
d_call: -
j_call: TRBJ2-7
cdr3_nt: TGTGCCACCGCAGCCGGGACGGCTTCCTACGAGCAGTACTTC
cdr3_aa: CATAAGTASYEQYF

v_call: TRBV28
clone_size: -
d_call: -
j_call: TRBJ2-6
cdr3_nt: TGTGCCAGCAACCTTGGATCTGGGGCCAACGTCCTGACTTTC
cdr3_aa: CASNLGSGANVLTF

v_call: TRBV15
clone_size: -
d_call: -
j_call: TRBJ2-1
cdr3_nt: TGTGCCACCAGCAGAGATCAAGGCGATGAGCAGTTCTTC
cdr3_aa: CATSRDQGDEQFF

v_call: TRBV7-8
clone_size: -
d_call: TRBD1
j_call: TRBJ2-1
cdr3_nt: TGTGCCAGCAGCCCCCCGACAGGGAACAATGAGCAGTTCTTC
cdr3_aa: CASSPPTGNNEQFF

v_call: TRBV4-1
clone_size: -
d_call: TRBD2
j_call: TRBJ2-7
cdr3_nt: TGCGCCAGCCGACTCCTAGCGGGGCCTCGAGGGTCCTACGAGCAGTACTTC
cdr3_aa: CASRLLAGPRGSYEQYF

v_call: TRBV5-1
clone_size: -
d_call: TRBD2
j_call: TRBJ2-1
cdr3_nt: TGCGCCAGCAGCTTGACCAGCCGGGGGGGATACAATGAGCAGTTCTTC
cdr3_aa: CASSLTSRGGYNEQFF

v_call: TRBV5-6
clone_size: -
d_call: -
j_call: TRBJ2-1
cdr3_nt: TGTGCCAGCAGCTTGGGGTACGGAGAGCAGTTCTTC
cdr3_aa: CASSLGYGEQFF

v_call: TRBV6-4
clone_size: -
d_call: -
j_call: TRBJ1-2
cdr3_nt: TGTGCCAGCAGTGTCGGTCGTAACTATGGCTACACCTTC
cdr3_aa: CASSVGRNYGYTF

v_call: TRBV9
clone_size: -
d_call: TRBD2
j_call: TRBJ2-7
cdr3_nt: TGTGCCAGCTCTAGCGGGGGGGCCTCCGAGCAGTACTTC
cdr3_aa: CASSSGGASEQYF

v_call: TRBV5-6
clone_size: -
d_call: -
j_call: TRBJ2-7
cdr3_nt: TGTGCCAGCAGCCTGGGGGCCCATGGCAGGGACTACGAGCAGTACTTC
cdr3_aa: CASSLGAHGRDYEQYF

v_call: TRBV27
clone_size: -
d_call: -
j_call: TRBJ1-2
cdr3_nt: TGTGCCAGCAGGGGACAATCTAACTATGGCTACACCTTC
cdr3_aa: CASRGQSNYGYTF